A single sample is the source of the 16 T cell receptor beta chains below, sequenced in a study of neurological immune-mediated disorders. TCRdb re-analysed the 5' RACE reads in MiXCR, keeping a single row per CDR3 protein. The sample records over 35,000 distinct CDR3 sequences, around 2.5% being singletons. The specimen was PBMCs. The origin of the receptors is a man younger than 45 with multiple sclerosis.

Many counts were recorded for this clonotype. V gene TRBV5-1 combines with J gene TRBJ2-5; D not certain. Germline CDR1 is SGHRS and CDR2 is YFSETQ. V lost 3 bases and J lost 5, with 11 bases in between. This CDR3 has 13 amino acids. This CDR3 is CASSWAPGETQYF. CDR3 DNA sequence: TGCGCCAGCAGCTGGGCCCCTGGGGAGACCCAGTACTTC.

This clonotype has ten or more counts. The chain links TRBV7-9 to TRBJ2-6; D call uncertain. The ends were cut back, 5 bases at V and 2 bases at J, with 13 bases in the middle. CDR1 and CDR2 from the germline V gene are SEHNR and FQNEAQ (reference sequence). The CDR3 sequence is 16 residues long. CDR3 sequence (DNA): TGTGCCAGCAGCCATCTGCGTCAGACTGGGGCCAACGTCCTGACTTTC. It encodes CASSHLRQTGANVLTF.

This clonotype was counted at least ten times. The V and J genes are TRBV27 and TRBJ1-1, with D possibly TRBD1 on 5 matching bases. V lost 3 bases and J 3 bases, leaving 11 bases between the germline ends. The CDR3 runs 14 residues. Germline V lookup: CDR1 MNHEY, CDR2 SMNVEV (reference sequence). DNA of the CDR3: TGTGCCAGCAGTTTCTTAGGGGACTACACTGAAGCTTTCTTT. Encoded protein: CASSFLGDYTEAFF.

The V gene is TRBV5-1, the J gene TRBJ1-2, with 9 positions matching TRBD1. Germline V gives CDR1 SGHRS, CDR2 YFSETQ. V shed 2 bases and J 2 bases; nucleotides not matched to a gene: 1. This CDR3 is 14 amino acids long. Here the CDR3 DNA reads TGCGCCAGCAGCTTACAGGGGGCGAACTATGGCTACACCTTC. Its protein is CASSLQGANYGYTF.

This clonotype was seen at least ten times. The chain uses TRBV20-1 and TRBJ1-3; D gene unclear. This CDR3 is 14 amino acids long. The germline CDR1 and CDR2 sequences are DFQATT and SNEGSKA (reference sequence). V lost 4 bases, J lost 4 bases, and 14 bases lay in between. The CDR3 loop reads CSATEFETGNTIYF. Here the CDR3 DNA reads TGCAGTGCTACCGAATTTGAAACCGGAAACACCATATATTTT.

This clonotype came up many times. The V and J genes are TRBV13 and TRBJ2-1, with 14 bases aligning to TRBD2. CDR1 and CDR2 (germline): PRHDT, FYEKMQ (reference sequence). The V segment lost 7 bases and the J segment 6 bases; nucleotides outside the gene matches: 5. CDR3 length: 15 amino acids. CDR3 residues: CASNPTSGGANEQFF. The CDR3 coding sequence is TGTGCCAGCAACCCGACTAGCGGGGGGGCCAATGAGCAGTTCTTC. Together with reference TRBV13 and TRBJ2-1, the CDR3 gives the full variable domain: AAGVIQSPRHLIKEKRETATLKCYPIPRHDTVYWYQQGPGQDPQFLISFYEKMQSDKGSIPDRFSAQQFSDYHSELNMSSLELGDSALYFCASNPTSGGANEQFFGPGTRLTVL.

This clonotype was counted ten times or more. This rearrangement joins TRBV25-1 to TRBJ2-1, with D uncertain. Germline-derived CDR1 and CDR2 are MGHDK and SYGVNS. With 4 bases removed from V and 4 bases from J, the gap between germline ends came to 5 bases. The CDR3 is made up of 12 amino acids. CDR3 protein: CASSAVYNEQFF. The CDR3 DNA follows: TGTGCCAGCAGTGCAGTATACAATGAGCAGTTCTTC. Drawing the rest from reference TRBV25-1 and TRBJ2-1, the complete variable domain is EADIYQTPRYLVIGTGKKITLECSQTMGHDKMYWYQQDPGMELHLIHYSYGVNSTEKGDLSSESTVSRIRTEHFPLTLESARPSHTSQYLCASSAVYNEQFFGPGTRLTVL.

The table lists this clonotype with many counts. This chain connects TRBV20-1 to TRBJ1-1; D not resolved. The CDR3 spans 14 residues. Trimming pared 4 bases from V and 1 base from J, leaving 13 bases between. Per germline, CDR1 DFQATT and CDR2 SNEGSKA (reference sequence). The CDR3 loop reads CSATVDASNTEAFF. The CDR3 DNA sequence: TGCAGTGCTACGGTGGACGCCTCGAACACTGAAGCTTTCTTT.

This clonotype has at least ten counts. This chain uses TRBV7-6 with TRBJ1-2; possibly TRBD1 for D (5 bases). Between the trimmed V and J ends, which lost 1 base and 0 bases, there was a span of 12 bases. The CDR3 has 16 amino acids. Germline V gene data show CDR1 as SGHVS and CDR2 as FNYEAQ. The CDR3 nucleotides are TGTGCCAGCAGCTTAGTCCCCGACAGCACTAACTATGGCTACACCTTC. Its translation: CASSLVPDSTNYGYTF.

At least ten counts were recorded for this clonotype. The chain uses TRBV5-1 and TRBJ2-1; 8 bases map to TRBD2. This CDR3 has 15 amino acids. Trimming took 4 bases from V and 5 from J; bases not matched to a gene: 8. CDR1 and CDR2 (germline): SGHRS, YFSETQ. The CDR3 DNA reads TGCGCCAGCAGCATAACTAGCGGAAGAGACAATGAGCAGTTCTTC. It encodes CASSITSGRDNEQFF.

This clonotype was seen ten or more times. J is TRBJ2-1 and V is TRBV20-1, with 10 bases identical to TRBD2. Germline CDR1 reads DFQATT; CDR2 reads SNEGSKA (reference sequence). The CDR3 has 15 amino acids. The V gene end was trimmed by 0 bases and the J gene end by 6 bases; junction bases not matched to a gene: 5. The CDR3 sequence is CSARDSGGGGNEQFF. In DNA form, the CDR3 reads TGCAGTGCTAGAGACAGCGGGGGGGGTGGCAATGAGCAGTTCTTC.

The genes are TRBV4-3 and TRBJ2-2; tentatively, D is TRBD1 (5 bases). The length of the CDR3 is 14 residues. CDR1 and CDR2 (germline): LGHNA, YSLEER. V was clipped by 1 base and J by 5 bases, with 8 bases between them. In DNA form, the CDR3 reads TGCGCCAGCAGCCAAGTAGGGGTAACCGGGGAGCTGTTTTTT. This gives the protein CASSQVGVTGELFF.

This clonotype was counted ten times or more. The genes are TRBV10-3 and TRBJ1-1; the D is unclear. V gave up 6 bases and J gave up 2 bases, with 10 bases separating them. The germline V gene has CDR1 ENHRY and CDR2 SYGVKD. CDR3 length: 13 residues. The CDR3 region is CAIRGEVNTEAFF. The DNA of the CDR3 is TGTGCCATCAGAGGAGAGGTTAACACTGAAGCTTTCTTT.

This clonotype came up many times. The chain carries TRBV5-1 and TRBJ1-1, with no clear D. With 4 bases removed from V and 1 base from J, the gap between germline ends came to 8 bases. The CDR3 has 13 residues. Germline CDR1 is SGHRS and CDR2 is YFSETQ. CDR3 region: CASSVAPNTEAFF. CDR3 nucleotides: TGCGCCAGCAGCGTAGCCCCGAACACTGAAGCTTTCTTT.

The chain carries TRBV9 and TRBJ1-4; D is unclear. The germline V and J ends were trimmed by 7 bases and 0 bases, with 10 bases remaining between them. In germline, CDR1 is SGDLS, CDR2 YYNGEE. This CDR3 is built from 14 residues. In DNA, the CDR3 is TGTGCCAGCGGACTTACGACAACTAATGAAAAACTGTTTTTT. This translates into CASGLTTTNEKLFF.

There are many counts of this clonotype. This rearrangement joins TRBV7-2 to TRBJ1-6; 8 bases are shared with TRBD1. CDR3 length: 16 residues. The V and J ends lost 1 base and 6 bases, in that order; junction bases with no gene match: 5. Germline loops: CDR1 SGHTA, CDR2 FQGNSA. The CDR3 DNA follows: TGTGCCAGCAGCTTAGGAGGACAGGGTATTAATTCACCCCTCCACTTT. Translation gives CASSLGGQGINSPLHF.